This TCR beta chain was observed in a study of T cell changes during pregnancy in multiple sclerosis. Sequencing was performed with immunoSEQ multiplex PCR; in TCRdb, only in-frame clones are kept and a portion is missing. Of approximately 99,000 clones listed, about nine tenths were seen once; the top ten hold around 0.79%. Germline assignment: CDR1 SEHNR and CDR2 FQNEAQ (reference sequence). This CDR3 is 15 amino acids long. V lost 5 bases, J lost 4 bases, and 15 bases lay in between. The chain employs TRBV7-9 and TRBJ2-1; D may be TRBD2 (5 bases). The origin of this receptor is a female donor in good health, enrolled as a control in a pregnancy study. Sample: peripheral blood, taken in the second trimester of pregnancy. The CDR3 sequence: CASSPRASGYNEQFF. The DNA of the CDR3 is TGTGCCAGCAGCCCCCGGGCGAGCGGTTACAATGAGCAGTTCTTC.